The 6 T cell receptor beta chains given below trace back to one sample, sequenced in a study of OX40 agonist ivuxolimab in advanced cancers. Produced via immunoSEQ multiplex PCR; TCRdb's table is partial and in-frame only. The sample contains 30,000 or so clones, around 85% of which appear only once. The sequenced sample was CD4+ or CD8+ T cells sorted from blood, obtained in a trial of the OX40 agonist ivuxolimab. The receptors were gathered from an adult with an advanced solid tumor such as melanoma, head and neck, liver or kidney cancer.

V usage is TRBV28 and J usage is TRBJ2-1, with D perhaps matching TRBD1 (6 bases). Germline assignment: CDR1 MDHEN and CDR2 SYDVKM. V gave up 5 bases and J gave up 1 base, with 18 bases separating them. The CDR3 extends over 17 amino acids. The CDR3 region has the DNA TGTGCCAGCAGTACCCTCGGGGACATTATTTCCTACAATGAGCAGTTCTTC. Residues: CASSTLGDIISYNEQFF.

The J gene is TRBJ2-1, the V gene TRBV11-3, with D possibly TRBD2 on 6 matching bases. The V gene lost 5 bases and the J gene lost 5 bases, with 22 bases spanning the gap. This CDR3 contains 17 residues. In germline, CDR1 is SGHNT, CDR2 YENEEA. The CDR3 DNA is TGTGCCAGCAGCCCCCCGGGCCGGGACGGACTACACAATGAGCAGTTCTTC. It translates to CASSPPGRDGLHNEQFF.

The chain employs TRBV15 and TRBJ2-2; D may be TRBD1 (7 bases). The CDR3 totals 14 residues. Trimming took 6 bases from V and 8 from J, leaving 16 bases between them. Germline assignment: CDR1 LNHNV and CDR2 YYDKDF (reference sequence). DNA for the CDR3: TGTGCCACCAGACATACGACAGGGAGGGGGGAGCTGTTTTTT. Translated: CATRHTTGRGELFF. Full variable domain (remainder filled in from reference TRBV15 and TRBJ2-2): DAMVIQNPRYQVTQFGKPVTLSCSQTLNHNVMYWYQQKSSQAPKLLFHYYDKDFNNEADTPDNFQSRRPNTSFCFLDIRSPGLGDTAMYLCATRHTTGRGELFFGEGSRLTVL.

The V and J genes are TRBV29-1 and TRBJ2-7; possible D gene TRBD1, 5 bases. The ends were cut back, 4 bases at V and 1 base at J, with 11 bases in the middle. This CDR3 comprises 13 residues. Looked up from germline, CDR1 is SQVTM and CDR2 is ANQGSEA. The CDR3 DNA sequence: TGCAGCGTTGCGTCGACAGTTTCCTACGAGCAGTACTTC. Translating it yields CSVASTVSYEQYF.

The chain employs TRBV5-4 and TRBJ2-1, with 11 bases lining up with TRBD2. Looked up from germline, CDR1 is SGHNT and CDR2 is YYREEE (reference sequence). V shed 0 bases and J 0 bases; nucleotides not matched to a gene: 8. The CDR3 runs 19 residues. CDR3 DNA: TGTGCCAGCAGCTTGGTGGGACTAGCGGATCTGAGCTCCTACAATGAGCAGTTCTTC. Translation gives CASSLVGLADLSSYNEQFF.

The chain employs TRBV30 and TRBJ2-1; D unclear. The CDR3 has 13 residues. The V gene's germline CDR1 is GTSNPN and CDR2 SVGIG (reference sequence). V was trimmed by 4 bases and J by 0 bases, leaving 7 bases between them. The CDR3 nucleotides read TGTGCCTGGACTTACAGCTCCTACAATGAGCAGTTCTTC. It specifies CAWTYSSYNEQFF.